This T cell receptor beta chain was retrieved from a study of glioma-infiltrating T cells after dendritic cell vaccination. Study information: Dendritic cells derived from monocytes and pulsed with autologous tumor lysate formed the vaccine. Patients received three intradermal dendritic cell vaccine injections at biweekly intervals.

Study conclusions and caveats: Estimated pretreatment TIL content predicted outcome after dendritic cell vaccination.

The repertoire was sequenced with immunoSEQ multiplex PCR; TCRdb's copy has only in-frame clones and lacks some. Counted here are over 80,000 clones, 85% to 90% occurring once; the ten biggest clones make up under 4%. A remark on this clone: Its antigen is unknown.

V lost 7 bases to trimming and J lost 4 bases, with 10 bases between them. Germline V lookup: CDR1 MDHEN, CDR2 SYDVKM. The CDR3 extends over 12 amino acids. This TCR was sampled from a human donor with glioblastoma. The sequencing here drew on blood, taken before dendritic cell vaccination. The rearrangement links TRBV28 to TRBJ1-2, with unresolved D. CDR3 amino acids: CASTSGSYGYTF. The CDR3 DNA reads TGTGCCAGCACCTCCGGGTCCTATGGCTACACCTTC.